The TCR beta chain under discussion was sequenced for a study of shared clonotypes between healthy human individuals. On the study more broadly: CD8 memory received one plate per donor, CD8 naive two, CD4 memory three and CD4 naive three.

CDR1 is MDHEN and CDR2 is SYDVKM in the germline V gene. This CDR3 has 14 amino acids. Trimming took 6 bases from V and 0 from J; bases not matched to a gene: 4. General study findings and limits: Naive CD4 clonotypes were shared across a few donors at about 5.3%.

In the authors' methods: ImmunoSEQ supplied junction-only sequences lacking quality scores, so filtering was different. The method was immunoSEQ multiplex PCR; TCRdb's version includes in-frame clones alone and lacks a portion of them. The V and J calls and clone size come from that table; D and trimming were worked out from the DNA. Here the sample spans roughly 2,500,000 clones, roughly 93% being singletons. Donors included only healthy HIV-negative adults lacking recent acute infections or vaccinations. With respect to this clone: Its specificity is unknown. The sample has other DNA sequences that encode this CDR3 too.

The V call is TRBV28, the J call TRBJ2-7; TRBD1 aligns across 8 bases. This clonotype was sampled from a man younger than 35 in good health. Some clones in this sample may be carry-over from other donors' samples. The sequenced sample consisted of naive CD4+ T cells from PBMCs. The subset was: CD45RA+ positively selected. In DNA form, the CDR3 reads TGTGCCAGCAGAAGGGACAGGAGCTCCTACGAGCAGTACTTC. Its translation is CASRRDRSSYEQYF.